This TCR beta chain comes out of a study of T cell repertoires in ileal Crohn's disease. Overall study: All patients had surgery for stricturing (around 61%) or penetrating (about 40%) disease.

Time point given: inflamed ileum from the surgical specimen. CDR3 size: 14 residues. The V gene lost 4 bases and the J gene lost 4 bases, with 16 bases spanning the gap. Germline assignment: CDR1 GTSNPN and CDR2 SVGIG (reference sequence). Sequencing used immunoSEQ multiplex PCR; TCRdb keeps in-frame clones, though not all of them. The sample has roughly 13,000 clones, approximately 79% seen once. Sequencing input: ileal tissue. The chain combines TRBV30 with TRBJ1-2; weak D call: TRBD1 (5 bases). The TCR sequence derives from an adult with Crohn's disease. The CDR3 region is CAWTGNSGVYGYTF. The CDR3 DNA is TGTGCCTGGACAGGGAATAGTGGGGTCTATGGCTACACCTTC.